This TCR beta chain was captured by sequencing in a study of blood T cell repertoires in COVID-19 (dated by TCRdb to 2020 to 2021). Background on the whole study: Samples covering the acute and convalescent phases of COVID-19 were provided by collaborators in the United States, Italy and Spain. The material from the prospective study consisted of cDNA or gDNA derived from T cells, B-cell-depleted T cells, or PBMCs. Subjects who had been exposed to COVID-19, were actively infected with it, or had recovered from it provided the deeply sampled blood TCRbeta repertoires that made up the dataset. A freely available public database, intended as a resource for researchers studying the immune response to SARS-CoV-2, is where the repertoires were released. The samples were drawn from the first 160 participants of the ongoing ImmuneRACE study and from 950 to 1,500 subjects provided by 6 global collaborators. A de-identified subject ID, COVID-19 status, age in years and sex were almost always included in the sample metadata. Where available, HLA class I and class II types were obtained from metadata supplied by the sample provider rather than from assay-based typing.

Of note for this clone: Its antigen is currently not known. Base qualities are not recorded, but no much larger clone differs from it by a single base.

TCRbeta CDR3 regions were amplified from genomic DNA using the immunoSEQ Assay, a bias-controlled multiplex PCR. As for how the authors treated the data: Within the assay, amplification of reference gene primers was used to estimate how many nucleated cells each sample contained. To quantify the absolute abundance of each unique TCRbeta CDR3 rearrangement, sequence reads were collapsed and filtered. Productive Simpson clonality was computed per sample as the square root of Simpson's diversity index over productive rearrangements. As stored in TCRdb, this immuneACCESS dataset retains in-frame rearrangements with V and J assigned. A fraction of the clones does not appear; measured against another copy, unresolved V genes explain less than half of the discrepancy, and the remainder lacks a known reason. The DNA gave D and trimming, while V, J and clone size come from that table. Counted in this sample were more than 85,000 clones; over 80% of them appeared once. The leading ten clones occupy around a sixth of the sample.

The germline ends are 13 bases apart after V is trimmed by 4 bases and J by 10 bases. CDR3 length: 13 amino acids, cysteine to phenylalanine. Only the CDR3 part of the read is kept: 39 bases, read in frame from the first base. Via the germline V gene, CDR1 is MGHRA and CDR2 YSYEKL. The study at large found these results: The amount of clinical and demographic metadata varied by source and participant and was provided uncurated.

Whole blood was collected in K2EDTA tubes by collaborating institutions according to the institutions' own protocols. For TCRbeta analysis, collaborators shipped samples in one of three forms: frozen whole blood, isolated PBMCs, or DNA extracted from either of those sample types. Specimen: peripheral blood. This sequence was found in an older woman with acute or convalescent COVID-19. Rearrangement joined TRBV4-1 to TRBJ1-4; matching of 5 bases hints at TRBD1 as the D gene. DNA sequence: TGCGCCAGCAGCCTGGGACTGCGAGGAAAACTGTTTTTT. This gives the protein CASSLGLRGKLFF.